The 29 T cell receptor beta chains reported below all come from one sample, sequenced in a study of T cells in Graves' hyperthyroidism and ophthalmopathy (dated by TCRdb to the late 2010s). Library generation was performed with multiplex PCR. The sequencer listed for this sample is Illumina HiSeq 2000. Amplification of TCR beta CDR3 regions was carried out from RNA transcripts. The first round of RT-PCR for the TCR CDR3 was performed with the HTBI primer set and the Qiagen OneStep RT-PCR kit. TCRdb passed the public sequencing reads through fastp at Q25 and MiXCR, retaining productive beta sequences. CDR3 protein sequences are deduplicated, and each keeps its most common genes and DNA. Recorded for this sample are about 400,000 distinct CDR3 sequences; more than 12% of them occurred a single time. The ten most abundant clones make up over 25% of the sample. Material for sequencing was blood. These TCRs come from a man over 45 with Graves' ophthalmopathy.

This clonotype was seen many times. The V call is TRBV5-1, the J call TRBJ2-7; 10 nucleotides match TRBD2. The germline V gene encodes CDR1 SGHRS and CDR2 YFSETQ. The CDR3 totals 16 residues. The V segment lost 4 bases and the J segment 4 bases; nucleotides outside the gene matches: 11. The CDR3 bases are TGCGCCAGCAGCCCCATCTCTAGCGGGAGTGAATACGAGCAGTACTTC. Its protein product is CASSPISSGSEYEQYF.

This clonotype was counted a few times. V usage is TRBV19 and J usage is TRBJ2-3; D is ambiguous. CDR1 LNHDA and CDR2 SQIVND come from the germline V gene (reference sequence). The CDR3 sequence is 14 residues long. V lost 4 bases and J lost 0, with 8 bases in between. The DNA of the CDR3 is TGTGCCAGTAGTACCAACCCAAGCACAGATACGCAGTATTTT. It is translated as CASSTNPSTDTQYF.

Many counts were recorded for this clonotype. The chain joins TRBV18 to TRBJ1-4; TRBD1 is a possible D gene (6 bases). Trimming cost V 3 bases and J 3 bases, with 17 bases left between them. Germline V gene sequence: CDR1 KGHSH, CDR2 LQKENI. The CDR3 is made up of 17 amino acids. The CDR3 DNA reads as TGTGCCAGCTCACCGTCGATACAGGGTTGGGCTAATGAAAAACTGTTTTTT. This translates into CASSPSIQGWANEKLFF.

V is TRBV13 and J is TRBJ2-7; D possibly matches TRBD1 or TRBD2 (5 bases each). The ends were cut back, 5 bases at V and 1 base at J, with 15 bases in the middle. CDR1 and CDR2 from the germline V gene are PRHDT and FYEKMQ (reference sequence). The CDR3 length is 15 residues. CDR3 sequence: CASSLGWGSSYEQYF. CDR3 nucleotides: TGTGCCAGCAGCCTGGGGTGGGGGAGTTCCTACGAGCAGTACTTC.

This clonotype was seen ten or more times. The chain couples TRBV2 to TRBJ1-5, with 10 bases aligning to TRBD1. Trimming removed 6 bases from V and 5 bases from J; junction bases left unmatched: 4. Germline loops: CDR1 SNHLY, CDR2 FYNNEI. The CDR3 has 14 residues. The chain's CDR3 is CASRGTGAHQPQHF. CDR3 DNA sequence: TGTGCCAGCAGGGGGACAGGGGCCCATCAGCCCCAGCATTTT.

Worth noting for this clonotype: A read error may explain this, as a much larger clone is one base away. In DNA, the CDR3 is TGTGCCAGCAGTGAAGTTTTATGCGAGCAGTACTTC. Amino acid sequence: CASSEVLCEQYF. The chain links TRBV6-1 to TRBJ2-7; D gene uncertain. This CDR3 spans 12 amino acids. V was pared by 1 base and J by 6 bases, with 7 bases between. Per the germline V gene, CDR1 is MNHNS and CDR2 is SASEGT.

This clonotype was seen ten or more times. The rearrangement links TRBV24-1 to TRBJ1-1; possible D gene TRBD1, 6 bases. The CDR3 consists of 12 residues. From germline, CDR1 is KGHDR and CDR2 SFDVKD. V shed 12 bases and J shed 4 bases, with 14 bases lying between them. CDR3 in amino acids: CAVGDTGTEAFF. DNA of the CDR3: TGTGCCGTCGGGGACACGGGCACTGAAGCTTTCTTT.

This clonotype was found a few times. The chain employs TRBV12-3 or TRBV12-4 and TRBJ1-2, with a tentative D call TRBD1 (5 bases). The length of the CDR3 is 11 residues. Trimming removed 11 bases from V and 8 bases from J, with 15 bases in between. This CDR3 reads CAVDSGNGYTF. In DNA form, the CDR3 reads TGTGCCGTAGACAGCGGGAACGGCTACACCTTC.

A remark on this clonotype: A much bigger clone sits one base away, suggesting this may be a read error. The V and J genes are TRBV12-3 or TRBV12-4 and TRBJ1-2; D not resolved. The CDR3 is 13 residues long. This chain's CDR3 is CASSDPTNYDYTF. The CDR3 region has the DNA TGTGCCAGCAGCGACCCAACTAACTATGACTACACCTTC.

This clonotype was observed many times. The rearrangement uses TRBV5-1 and TRBJ2-7; 14 positions match TRBD2. This CDR3 is built from 14 residues. Germline V gene data show CDR1 as SGHRS and CDR2 as YFSETQ. J gave up 5 bases and V 4 bases, and 2 bases lay outside the gene matches. CDR3 DNA sequence: TGCGCCAGCAGCAAGGGACTAGCGGGAGACGAGCAGTACTTC. Encoded protein: CASSKGLAGDEQYF. The entire variable domain, with the rest obtained from reference TRBV5-1 and TRBJ2-7, is as follows: KAGVTQTPRYLIKTRGQQVTLSCSPISGHRSVSWYQQTPGQGLQFLFEYFSETQRNKGNFPGRFSGRQFSNSRSEMNVSTLELGDSALYLCASSKGLAGDEQYFGPGTRLTVT.

This clonotype was observed at least ten times. V and J are TRBV13 and TRBJ2-1; D possibly matches TRBD1 or TRBD2 (5 bases each). V gave up 5 bases and J gave up 10 bases, with 15 bases separating them. Germline CDR1 PRHDT, CDR2 FYEKMQ (reference sequence). The CDR3 has 13 amino acids. The CDR3 coding sequence is TGTGCCAGCAGCCTCTGGGGGAGCCTCGAGCAGTTCTTC. Translation gives CASSLWGSLEQFF.

Ten or more counts support this clonotype. The rearrangement joins TRBV3-1 to TRBJ2-7; no clear D. V lost 4 bases to trimming and J lost 6 bases, with 22 bases between them. CDR3 length: 16 amino acids. Germline V CDR1 and CDR2: LGHDT, YNNKEL (reference sequence). The CDR3 DNA sequence: TGTGCCAGCAGCCCAAGTGGTCGGAACGTTGGGTTCGAGCAGTACTTC. Protein product: CASSPSGRNVGFEQYF.

This clonotype has a count of ten or more. This chain links TRBV20-1 with TRBJ2-1; D not certain. V was cut by 1 base and J by 0 bases, with 10 bases left in between. The CDR3 is made up of 15 amino acids. The germline V gene has CDR1 DFQATT and CDR2 SNEGSKA (reference sequence). CDR3 DNA sequence: TGCAGTGCTAGAGGAAGACGGAGCTCCTACAATGAGCAGTTCTTC. Translated: CSARGRRSSYNEQFF.

This clonotype occurred many times. The V gene is TRBV9, the J gene TRBJ2-7, with 10 positions matching TRBD1. CDR1 and CDR2 from the germline V gene are SGDLS and YYNGEE. This CDR3 is built from 15 residues. After removal of 2 bases from V and 2 bases from J, the junction contained 4 bases not matched to a gene. The CDR3 sequence: CASSVQTGGPYEQYF. As DNA, the CDR3 is TGTGCCAGCAGCGTTCAGACAGGGGGCCCCTACGAGCAGTACTTC.

This clonotype was detected many times. V is TRBV3-1 and J is TRBJ1-1; D remains unclear. Trimming shortened V by 0 bases and J by 0 bases, and 11 bases separated the two germline ends. This CDR3 region has 16 residues. Germline CDR1 is LGHDT and CDR2 is YNNKEL (reference sequence). This CDR3 reads CASSQEAPRMNTEAFF. As DNA, the CDR3 is TGTGCCAGCAGCCAAGAGGCCCCCCGCATGAACACTGAAGCTTTCTTT.

This clonotype appeared many times. V usage is TRBV7-6 and J usage is TRBJ2-7; 7 bases map to TRBD2. This CDR3 has 13 amino acids. CDR1 and CDR2 from the germline V gene are SGHVS and FNYEAQ. V was pared by 3 bases and J by 5 bases, with 4 bases of the junction left unmatched. CDR3 residues: CASSFAGRDEQYF. CDR3 nucleotides: TGTGCCAGCAGCTTCGCAGGGAGGGACGAGCAGTACTTC.

This chain links TRBV4-1 with TRBJ2-3, with 11 nucleotides matching TRBD2. The CDR3 is 16 residues long. CDR1 and CDR2 (germline): MGHRA, YSYEKL. Germline trimming cut 5 bases from V and 0 bases from J; bases unmatched to any gene: 4. CDR3 coding DNA: TGCGCCAGCAGCGGACGGACTAGCGGGAGCACAGATACGCAGTATTTT. Its protein product is CASSGRTSGSTDTQYF.

A few counts support this clonotype. The chain links TRBV24-1 to TRBJ2-2; D may correspond to TRBD1 or TRBD2 (6 bases each). Trimming left V 3 bases short and J 0 bases short, with 13 bases between. This CDR3 has 17 residues. Germline V lookup: CDR1 KGHDR, CDR2 SFDVKD. The CDR3 is CATSDAPGGANTGELFF. CDR3 nucleotide sequence: TGTGCCACCAGTGATGCCCCCGGGGGCGCGAACACCGGGGAGCTGTTTTTT.

This clonotype appeared many times. The chain carries TRBV7-8 and TRBJ1-5; D uncertain. With 5 bases removed from V and 4 bases from J, the gap between germline ends came to 15 bases. The germline V gene encodes CDR1 SGHVS and CDR2 FQNEAQ. The CDR3 contains 15 residues. In DNA form, the CDR3 reads TGTGCCAGCAGCAGACCCCGGGAAGCAAATCAGCCCCAGCATTTT. Amino acid sequence: CASSRPREANQPQHF.

In this sample, this clonotype turned up many times. The V call is TRBV20-1, the J call TRBJ2-7, with D perhaps matching TRBD2 (5 bases). Germline V lookup: CDR1 DFQATT, CDR2 SNEGSKA (reference sequence). V dropped 0 bases and J dropped 1 base, with 16 bases sitting between them. CDR3 length equals 16 residues. CDR3 region: CSARDERPKPSYEQYF. CDR3 DNA sequence: TGCAGTGCTAGAGATGAGCGGCCAAAACCATCCTACGAGCAGTACTTC.

The V call is TRBV19, the J call TRBJ2-7; the match to TRBD1 covers 8 bases. This CDR3 spans 15 amino acids. CDR1 and CDR2 (germline): LNHDA, SQIVND (reference sequence). J gave up 3 bases and V 4 bases, and 8 bases lay outside the gene matches. CDR3 loop: CASSRGTGPRYEQYF. CDR3 sequence (DNA): TGTGCCAGTAGTAGGGGGACAGGTCCACGCTACGAGCAGTACTTC. The variable domain in full, completed from reference TRBV19 and TRBJ2-7, reads DGGITQSPKYLFRKEGQNVTLSCEQNLNHDAMYWYRQDPGQGLRLIYYSQIVNDFQKGDIAEGYSVSREKKESFPLTVTSAQKNPTAFYLCASSRGTGPRYEQYFGPGTRLTVT.

This clonotype was detected many times. The chain is built from TRBV7-8 and TRBJ1-4; D remains ambiguous. In germline, CDR1 is SGHVS, CDR2 FQNEAQ. CDR3 length: 15 residues. Trimming took off 0 bases at V and 5 bases at J, with 10 bases between the two ends. In nucleotides, the CDR3 is TGTGCCAGCAGCTTAGCTCGACTAAAAAATGAAAAACTGTTTTTT. Protein: CASSLARLKNEKLFF.

This clonotype was seen repeatedly, ten times or more. The CDR3 nucleotides read TGTGCCTGGAGTGTGACTAGCGGGCGGTACAATGAGCAGTTCTTC. It encodes CAWSVTSGRYNEQFF. J is TRBJ2-1 and V is TRBV30, with 10 nucleotides matching TRBD2. CDR1 is GTSNPN, CDR2 SVGIG, per germline (reference sequence). CDR3 length equals 15 residues. The ends lost 0 bases at V and 4 bases at J; junction bases unmatched: 3.

This clonotype occurred many times. This sequence joins TRBV18 and TRBJ2-1; TRBD2 agrees at 10 bases. CDR1 and CDR2 from the germline V gene are KGHSH and LQKENI. The CDR3 runs 14 residues. V lost 3 bases and J lost 8; bases outside the gene matches: 4. The CDR3 sequence is CASSPGTSAHEQFF. In DNA, the CDR3 is TGTGCCAGCTCACCCGGGACTAGCGCCCATGAGCAGTTCTTC.

This clonotype came up a few times. V usage is TRBV15 and J usage is TRBJ2-1, with TRBD2 matching 7 bases. Trimming removed 4 bases from V and 9 bases from J; junction bases left unmatched: 9. Per the germline V gene, CDR1 is LNHNV and CDR2 is YYDKDF (reference sequence). The CDR3 length is 14 residues. In nucleotides, the CDR3 is TGTGCCACCAGCAAAGAAGGGCGGGGGACTGAGCAGTTCTTC. It translates to CATSKEGRGTEQFF.

The table lists this clonotype with many counts. V and J are TRBV20-1 and TRBJ2-7; D perhaps matches TRBD2 (5 bases). The germline CDR1 and CDR2 sequences are DFQATT and SNEGSKA (reference sequence). The ends were cut back, 7 bases at V and 2 bases at J, with 18 bases in the middle. The CDR3 is made up of 14 amino acids. Here the CDR3 reads CSVRKWTVPYEQYF. Here the CDR3 DNA reads TGCAGTGTTCGAAAGTGGACTGTTCCCTACGAGCAGTACTTC.

In this sample, this clonotype turned up a few times. V usage is TRBV20-1 and J usage is TRBJ1-1; D is unclear. The germline V and J ends were trimmed by 6 bases and 6 bases, with 20 bases remaining between them. Germline V gene lookup returns CDR1 DFQATT and CDR2 SNEGSKA (reference sequence). This CDR3 is 14 amino acids long. The CDR3 coding sequence is TGCAGTGCGCAAATGCAGGCCCGGTTATCTGAAGCTTTCTTT. It encodes CSAQMQARLSEAFF.

Many counts were recorded for this clonotype. The rearrangement joins TRBV7-3 to TRBJ2-3; TRBD1 aligns across 7 bases. V trimming: 5 bases; J trimming: 0 bases; junction bases outside the gene matches: 5. The CDR3 sequence is 15 residues long. Germline values: CDR1 SGHTA, CDR2 FQGTGA. The CDR3 region is CASSPLGQSTDTQYF. The CDR3 region has the DNA TGTGCCAGCAGCCCCCTGGGACAGAGCACAGATACGCAGTATTTT.

This clonotype was seen many times. CDR3 sequence: CASSLVSASWDRGSNEQFF. DNA for the CDR3: TGTGCCAGCAGCTTAGTTTCGGCCAGTTGGGACAGGGGATCTAATGAGCAGTTCTTC. The chain is built from TRBV7-9 and TRBJ2-1; 10 bases line up with TRBD1. The V segment lost 1 base and the J segment 7 bases; nucleotides outside the gene matches: 16. Per germline, CDR1 SEHNR and CDR2 FQNEAQ (reference sequence). The CDR3 runs 19 residues.